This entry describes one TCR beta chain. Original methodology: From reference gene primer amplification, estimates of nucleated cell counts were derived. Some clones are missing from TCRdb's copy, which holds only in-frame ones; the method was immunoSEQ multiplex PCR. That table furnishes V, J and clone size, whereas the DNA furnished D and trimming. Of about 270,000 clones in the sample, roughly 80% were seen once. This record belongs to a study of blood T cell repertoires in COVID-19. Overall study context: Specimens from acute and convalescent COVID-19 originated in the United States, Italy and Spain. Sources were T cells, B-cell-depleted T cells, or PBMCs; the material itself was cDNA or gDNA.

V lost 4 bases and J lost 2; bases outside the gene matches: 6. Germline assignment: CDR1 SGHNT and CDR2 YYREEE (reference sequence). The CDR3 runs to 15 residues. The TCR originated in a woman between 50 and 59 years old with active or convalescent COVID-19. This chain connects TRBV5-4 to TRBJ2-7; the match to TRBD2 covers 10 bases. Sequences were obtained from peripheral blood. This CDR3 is CASSLPAGGTYEQYF. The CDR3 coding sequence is TGTGCCAGCAGCCTTCCAGCGGGAGGGACCTACGAGCAGTACTTC.